A selection of T cell receptor beta chains follows, all from one sample in a study of T cell responses to AZD1222 COVID-19 vaccine. Generated by immunoSEQ multiplex PCR, the TCRdb table keeps only in-frame clones and is missing some. The table includes approximately 100,000 clones, around 90% detected once. Sample: peripheral blood, taken on day 0 of AZD1222 vaccination. These receptors all come from an adult in good health. Both conserved end residues are part of each CDR3. A D gene is named only where the DNA matches it firmly. A row's size may be missing; if present it is once, few, many or a size class.

-	TRBV5-1	TRBJ2-1	-	CASSLGQTSYNEQFF	TGCGCCAGCAGCTTAGGGCAAACCTCTTACAATGAGCAGTTCTTC
-	TRBV20-1	TRBJ1-2	-	CSASSGSDYGYTF	TGCAGTGCTAGTTCAGGGTCTGACTATGGCTACACCTTC
-	TRBV7-2	TRBJ2-5	-	CASSASRAPETQYF	TGTGCCAGCAGTGCCTCAAGGGCCCCAGAGACCCAGTACTTC
-	TRBV6-9	TRBJ1-4	-	CASSYSISRQWGEKLFF	TGTGCCAGCAGTTATTCGATTTCGAGACAGTGGGGTGAAAAACTGTTTTTT
TRBD1	TRBV5-4	TRBJ1-1	-	CASSPTGGHTEAFF	TGTGCCAGCAGCCCGACAGGGGGGCACACTGAAGCTTTCTTT
TRBD1	TRBV18	TRBJ1-2	-	CASSQSTGTGIELGGYTF	TGTGCCAGCTCACAATCGACCGGGACAGGGATTGAATTGGGAGGCTACACCTTC
-	TRBV3-1/TRBV3-2	TRBJ1-5	once	CASSHERGGNQPQHF	TGTGCCAGCAGCCATGAACGGGGAGGCAATCAGCCCCAGCATTTT
-	TRBV28	TRBJ2-3	-	CASNEGLTDTQYF	TGTGCCAGCAACGAGGGCCTCACAGATACGCAGTATTTT
-	TRBV2	TRBJ2-7	-	CARKTGPDEALGQYF	TGTGCCAGAAAAACCGGGCCGGACGAAGCTCTCGGGCAGTACTTC
TRBD2	TRBV27	TRBJ2-3	-	CASSLTSGGRTDTQYF	TGTGCCAGCAGTTTAACTAGCGGGGGGAGGACAGATACGCAGTATTTT
-	TRBV11-3	TRBJ2-3	-	CASSFKWQGTDTQYF	TGTGCCAGCAGCTTTAAGTGGCAGGGGACAGATACGCAGTATTTT
-	TRBV19	TRBJ1-2	-	CASSIDMAGRTPSGHGYTF	TGTGCCAGTAGTATAGATATGGCTGGGCGAACCCCATCGGGACATGGCTACACCTTC
TRBD2	TRBV11-2	TRBJ2-7	-	CASSYPIAGSYEQYF	TGTGCCAGCAGCTATCCAATAGCGGGGAGTTACGAGCAGTACTTC
-	TRBV27	TRBJ1-5	-	CASTTSNQPQHF	TGTGCCAGCACCACAAGCAATCAGCCCCAGCATTTT
-	TRBV12-5	TRBJ2-1	-	CASGSMYNEQFF	TGTGCTAGTGGTTCGATGTACAATGAGCAGTTCTTC
-	TRBV7-2	TRBJ2-6	-	CASSLEIGISGANVLTF	TGTGCCAGCAGCTTAGAGATTGGCATCTCTGGGGCCAACGTCCTGACTTTC
-	TRBV6-4	TRBJ2-2	-	CASSELAGVTGELFF	TGTGCCAGCAGTGAACTAGCTGGGGTCACCGGGGAGCTGTTTTTT
-	TRBV11-3	TRBJ2-5	-	CASSLAHRWETQETQYF	TGTGCCAGCAGCTTAGCTCACCGATGGGAAACCCAAGAGACCCAGTACTTC
-	TRBV2	TRBJ2-2	-	CASSEVAPENTGELFF	TGTGCCAGCAGTGAAGTTGCTCCCGAGAACACCGGGGAGCTGTTTTTT
TRBD1	TRBV27	TRBJ1-2	-	CASSLSPQGDPLYGYTF	TGTGCCAGCAGTTTATCCCCCCAGGGGGATCCTCTTTATGGCTACACCTTC
-	TRBV2	TRBJ2-7	-	CASRRNGYEQYF	TGTGCCAGCAGAAGAAACGGTTACGAGCAGTACTTC
-	TRBV7-3	TRBJ2-2	once	CASSFRGDTGELFF	TGTGCCAGCAGCTTCCGGGGTGACACCGGGGAGCTGTTTTTT
TRBD1	TRBV28	TRBJ1-2	-	CASSLCDRGCGYTF	TGTGCCAGCAGTTTATGCGACAGGGGCTGTGGCTACACCTTC
-	TRBV2	TRBJ2-3	-	CASIAAGTDTQYF	TGTGCCAGCATAGCGGCAGGCACAGATACGCAGTATTTT
-	TRBV25-1	TRBJ2-7	medium-sized	CASSGMSSYEQYF	TGTGCCAGCAGTGGTATGAGCTCCTACGAGCAGTACTTC
-	TRBV6-2/TRBV6-3	TRBJ2-7	-	CASSWDSLGEQYF	TGTGCCAGCAGCTGGGATTCCCTGGGGGAGCAGTACTTC
-	TRBV3-1/TRBV3-2	TRBJ1-5	-	CASSQGSDSNQPQHF	TGTGCCAGCAGCCAAGGCTCAGATAGCAATCAGCCCCAGCATTTT
TRBD1	TRBV6-1	TRBJ2-4	-	CASSDTGDIQYF	TGTGCCAGCAGTGATACAGGGGACATTCAGTACTTC
-	TRBV6-5	TRBJ2-1	-	CASSYDSPNYNEQFF	TGTGCCAGCAGTTATGACAGCCCTAATTACAATGAGCAGTTCTTC
TRBD2	TRBV27	TRBJ2-3	once	CASRRLAGNTDTQYF	TGTGCCAGCAGAAGACTAGCGGGAAACACAGATACGCAGTATTTT
-	TRBV18	TRBJ2-7	once	CASSPRRGRETDIYEQYF	TGTGCCAGCTCACCACGACGGGGCAGGGAAACCGATATCTACGAGCAGTACTTC
-	TRBV5-5	TRBJ2-1	once	CASSLGQYNEQFF	TGTGCCAGCAGCTTGGGCCAATACAATGAGCAGTTCTTC
-	TRBV27	TRBJ1-2	-	CASSFSGGANYGYTF	TGTGCCAGCAGTTTTAGTGGCGGAGCTAACTATGGCTACACCTTC
-	TRBV27	TRBJ2-7	-	CADRAGLIYEQYF	TGTGCCGACCGGGCGGGCCTCATCTACGAGCAGTACTTC
-	TRBV19	TRBJ1-1	-	CASSTLINTEAFF	TGTGCCAGTAGTACGCTGATAAACACTGAAGCTTTCTTT
TRBD2	TRBV28	TRBJ2-7	-	CASKSGGEQYF	TGTGCCAGCAAGTCGGGGGGCGAGCAGTACTTC
-	TRBV4-2	TRBJ2-3	-	CASSTRSEGTQYF	TGTGCCAGCAGCACACGGTCGGAAGGTACGCAGTATTTT
-	TRBV6-5	TRBJ1-4	-	CASRIAPGDREKLFF	TGTGCCAGCAGGATAGCACCCGGGGATCGTGAAAAACTGTTTTTT
-	TRBV27	TRBJ1-4	-	CASSLFHRAPNEKLFF	TGTGCCAGCAGTTTATTTCACAGGGCCCCTAATGAAAAACTGTTTTTT
-	TRBV9	TRBJ1-1	-	CASSVVGGNTEAFF	TGTGCCAGCAGCGTAGTCGGCGGCAACACTGAAGCTTTCTTT
-	TRBV5-5	TRBJ1-1	-	CASSLGKDTEAFF	TGTGCCAGCAGCTTGGGAAAGGACACTGAAGCTTTCTTT
-	TRBV4-1	TRBJ1-1	-	CASSQGVGKRTEAFF	TGCGCCAGCAGCCAAGGGGTGGGGAAACGGACTGAAGCTTTCTTT
TRBD2	TRBV6-6	TRBJ2-3	-	CASSGTRKADTQYF	TGTGCCAGCAGCGGGACTAGGAAGGCAGATACGCAGTATTTT
-	TRBV7-8	TRBJ2-3	-	CASNEAGESADTQYF	TGTGCCAGCAACGAAGCAGGGGAAAGTGCAGATACGCAGTATTTT
TRBD1	TRBV6-5	TRBJ2-7	-	CASGSGDRAEQYF	TGTGCCAGCGGCTCTGGGGACAGGGCCGAGCAGTACTTC
TRBD2	TRBV6-5	TRBJ2-7	-	CATEGGGFSEQYF	TGTGCCACCGAGGGCGGGGGGTTTTCGGAGCAGTACTTC
-	TRBV5-1	TRBJ2-2	-	CASSLALINTGELFF	TGCGCCAGCAGCTTGGCCCTAATAAACACCGGGGAGCTGTTTTTT
TRBD1	TRBV27	TRBJ1-5	once	CASSWAGQGLGANQPQHF	TGTGCCAGCAGTTGGGCCGGACAGGGTTTGGGGGCTAATCAGCCCCAGCATTTT
TRBD2	TRBV6-4	TRBJ2-3	-	CASSDHGTSGRDTQYF	TGTGCCAGCAGTGACCACGGCACTAGCGGGCGTGATACGCAGTATTTT
TRBD1	TRBV19	TRBJ1-1	-	CASSPRQGWDTEAFF	TGTGCCAGTAGTCCCCGACAGGGGTGGGACACTGAAGCTTTCTTT
TRBD1	TRBV19	TRBJ2-6	-	CASKARDRGITGANVLTF	TGTGCCAGTAAGGCTCGGGACAGGGGTATTACTGGGGCCAACGTCCTGACTTTC